The clone carrying this TCR beta chain occurred many times. The antigen remains unidentified. The record originates from a study of early T cells in non-severe SARS-CoV-2 infection. Study-wide background: Whole-blood bulk RNA, unsorted, was sequenced, and chains were unpaired. Study outcomes and limitations: There was a bias toward anti-spike CD8 responses in VDJdb matching, which missed private and CD4 specificities.

Individual cDNA molecules were tagged with unique molecular identifiers, the study reported. TCRdb fed the 5' RACE reads into MiXCR, producing one record per CDR3 protein. Counted here are around 50,000 distinct CDR3 sequences, 12% occurring once; the ten biggest clones make up around 9.1%. This CDR3 has 11 amino acids. V lost 4 bases, J lost 5 bases, and 6 bases lay in between. This rearrangement joins TRBV12-3 or TRBV12-4 to TRBJ2-7; D is uncertain. The sequencing input was whole blood. The clonotype was recovered from an adult who was a healthcare worker with PCR-confirmed SARS-CoV-2 infection or an uninfected control (not recorded which). In DNA form, the CDR3 reads TGTGCCAGCAGTTCCATCAACGAGCAGTACTTC. It specifies CASSSINEQYF.